The 6 T cell receptor beta chains below all came from one sample that was sequenced in a study of graft-versus-host responses after intestinal transplantation. TCRdb keeps only in-frame clones here, not all; method: immunoSEQ multiplex PCR. The sample carries about 97,000 clones, around 90% recorded once. The sample here was PBMCs, taken just under 460 days after intestinal transplant. The source is a human patient who received an intestinal transplant, so some T cells may come from the graft donor.

The V and J genes are TRBV29-1 and TRBJ1-1, with TRBD1 identical over 7 bases. V was pared by 8 bases and J by 3 bases, with 3 bases of the junction left unmatched. The CDR3 totals 11 residues. CDR1 SQVTM and CDR2 ANQGSEA come from the germline V gene. The CDR3 here is CSCRGDTEAFF. For the CDR3, the DNA is TGCAGCTGCAGGGGGGACACTGAAGCTTTCTTT.

This clone was picked up one time. The CDR3 nucleotides are TGTGCCAGCAGCGTAACGGGCGCGGACTACGAGCAGTACTTC. Protein product: CASSVTGADYEQYF. The rearrangement uses TRBV9 and TRBJ2-7; D is ambiguous. V gave up 1 base and J gave up 3 bases, with 11 bases separating them. Germline V lookup: CDR1 SGDLS, CDR2 YYNGEE. The CDR3 covers 14 residues.

Only a few counts were recorded for this clone. The chain links TRBV2 to TRBJ2-7; D is uncertain. Germline V gene lookup returns CDR1 SNHLY and CDR2 FYNNEI. V lost 8 bases to trimming and J lost 0 bases, with 14 bases between them. CDR3 length: 14 residues. CDR3 protein: CASGLSFSSYEQYF. CDR3 bases: TGTGCCAGCGGATTGTCCTTTAGCTCCTACGAGCAGTACTTC.

Regarding this clone: Other nucleotide sequences in the sample specify the same CDR3. The V call is TRBV27, the J call TRBJ1-1, with 8 nucleotides matching TRBD1. The germline V gene has CDR1 MNHEY and CDR2 SMNVEV (reference sequence). The V segment lost 6 bases and the J segment 4 bases; nucleotides outside the gene matches: 7. This CDR3 has 14 amino acids. The CDR3 is CASRATGEGTEAFF. The DNA for the CDR3 is TGTGCCAGCAGAGCGACAGGGGAGGGCACTGAAGCTTTCTTT.

This chain connects TRBV18 to TRBJ1-1, with 7 bases aligning to TRBD1. The ends lost 4 bases at V and 0 bases at J; junction bases unmatched: 2. CDR1 is KGHSH and CDR2 is LQKENI in the germline V gene. The CDR3 has 14 residues. CDR3 coding DNA: TGTGCCAGCTCACGGGACAGACTGAACACTGAAGCTTTCTTT. Its translation: CASSRDRLNTEAFF.

This chain joins TRBV21-1 and TRBJ1-2. TRBV21-1 is classified as a pseudogene. The CDR3 is made up of 12 amino acids. CDR3 coding DNA: TGTGCCAGCAGCAAAGGCGGGGGACGCTACACCTTC. Protein: CASSKGGGRYTF.